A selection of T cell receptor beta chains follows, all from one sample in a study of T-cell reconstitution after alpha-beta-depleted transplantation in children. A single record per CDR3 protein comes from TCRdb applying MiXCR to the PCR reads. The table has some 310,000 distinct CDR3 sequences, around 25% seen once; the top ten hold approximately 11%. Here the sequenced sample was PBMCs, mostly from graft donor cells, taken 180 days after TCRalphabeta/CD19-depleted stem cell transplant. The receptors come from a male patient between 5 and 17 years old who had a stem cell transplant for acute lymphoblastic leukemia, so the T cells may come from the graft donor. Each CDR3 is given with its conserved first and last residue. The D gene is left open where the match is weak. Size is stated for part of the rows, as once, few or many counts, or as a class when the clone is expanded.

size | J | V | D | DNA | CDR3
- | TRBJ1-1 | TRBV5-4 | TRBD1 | TGTGCCAGCAGCCCAGGGGGCAAGAACACTGAAGCTTTCTTT | CASSPGGKNTEAFF
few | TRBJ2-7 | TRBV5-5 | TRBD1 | TGTGCCACGAGACAGGGCGCCTCCTACGAGCAGTACTTC | CATRQGASYEQYF
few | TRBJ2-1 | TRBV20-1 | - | TGCAGTGCTAGTGATAGGGAAGGCCCCTACAATGAGCAGTTCTTC | CSASDREGPYNEQFF
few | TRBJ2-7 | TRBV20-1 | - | TGCAGTGCTAGAGATTTTCAGGGCCCCTCCTACGAGCAGTACTTC | CSARDFQGPSYEQYF
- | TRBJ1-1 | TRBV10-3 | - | TGTGCCATCAGTGAGTCGGCGTATGAAGCTTTCTTT | CAISESAYEAFF
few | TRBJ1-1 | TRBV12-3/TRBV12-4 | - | TGTGCCAGCAGTTCGACCCTCGTCCCTGAAGCTTTCTTT | CASSSTLVPEAFF
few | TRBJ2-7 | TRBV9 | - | TGTGCCAGCAGCGTAGCCTCCGGAGGGGCGGTCGAGCAGTACTTC | CASSVASGGAVEQYF
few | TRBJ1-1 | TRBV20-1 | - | TGCAGTGCTATGTGGGGGAACACTGAAGCTTTCTTT | CSAMWGNTEAFF
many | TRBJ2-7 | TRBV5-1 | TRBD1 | TGCGCCAGCAGCGGTCGGACAGGTGTCTACGAGCAGTACTTC | CASSGRTGVYEQYF
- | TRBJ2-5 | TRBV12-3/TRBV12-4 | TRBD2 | TGTGCCACCACTTTTGGGTTTTGGGAACTAGCGGCGGAGACCCAGTACTTC | CATTFGFWELAAETQYF
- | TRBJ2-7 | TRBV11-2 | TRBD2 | TGTGCCAGCAGCTTTCTTAGCGGGGCGCAGTACTTC | CASSFLSGAQYF
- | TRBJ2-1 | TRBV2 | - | TGTGCCAGCAGTGTACAGGGTACTGAGCAGTTCTTC | CASSVQGTEQFF
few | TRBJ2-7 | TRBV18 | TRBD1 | TGTGCCAGCTCACCGACCGGGACAGGGGGCCCCTACGAGCAGTACTTC | CASSPTGTGGPYEQYF
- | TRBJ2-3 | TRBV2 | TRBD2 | TGTGCCAGCAGTGGAGAAAGCGGGAGGCCACCAGATACGCAGTATTTT | CASSGESGRPPDTQYF
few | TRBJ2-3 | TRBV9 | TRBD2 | TGTGCCAGCAGCCAGGGACTAGCCAGCACAGATACGCAGTATTTT | CASSQGLASTDTQYF